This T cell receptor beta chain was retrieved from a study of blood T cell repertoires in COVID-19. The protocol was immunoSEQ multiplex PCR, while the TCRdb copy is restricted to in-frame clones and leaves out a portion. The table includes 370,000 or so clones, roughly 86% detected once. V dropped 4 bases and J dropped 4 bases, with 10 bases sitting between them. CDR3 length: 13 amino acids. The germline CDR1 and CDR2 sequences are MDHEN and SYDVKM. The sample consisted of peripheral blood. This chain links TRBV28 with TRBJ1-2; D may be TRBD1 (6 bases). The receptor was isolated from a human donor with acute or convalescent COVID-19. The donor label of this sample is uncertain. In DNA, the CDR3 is TGTGCCAGCAGTTATGGGGACACCTATGGCTACACCTTC. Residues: CASSYGDTYGYTF.